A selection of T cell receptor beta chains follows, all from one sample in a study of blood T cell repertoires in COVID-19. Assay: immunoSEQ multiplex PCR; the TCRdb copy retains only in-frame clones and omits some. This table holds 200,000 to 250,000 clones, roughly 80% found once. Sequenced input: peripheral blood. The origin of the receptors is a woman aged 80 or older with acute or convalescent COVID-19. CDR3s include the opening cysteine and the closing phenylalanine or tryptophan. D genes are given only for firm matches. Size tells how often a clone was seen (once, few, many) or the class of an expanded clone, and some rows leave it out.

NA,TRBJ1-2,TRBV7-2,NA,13,TGTGCCAGCAGCTTAATTTCAGGGTATGGCTACACCTTC,CASSLISGYGYTF
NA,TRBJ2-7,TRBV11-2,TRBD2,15,TGTGCCAGCAGCGCGGGACTAGCGGGAGGCTACGAGCAGTACTTC,CASSAGLAGGYEQYF
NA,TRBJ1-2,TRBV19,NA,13,TGTGCCAGTAGGGAGGGGTTCGGCTATGGCTACACCTTC,CASREGFGYGYTF
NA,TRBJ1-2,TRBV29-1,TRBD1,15,TGCAGCGTCGAGGACAGGGGGCGATCGTCCCACGGCTACACCTTC,CSVEDRGRSSHGYTF
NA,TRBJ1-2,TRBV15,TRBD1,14,TGTGCCACCAGCAGCACCGGGACAGGGTTGAGCTACACCTTC,CATSSTGTGLSYTF
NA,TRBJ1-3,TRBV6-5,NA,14,TGTGCCAGCAGTTCTGGAGGTCCTGGAAACACCATATATTTT,CASSSGGPGNTIYF
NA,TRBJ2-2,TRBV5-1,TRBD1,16,TGCGCCAGCAGCGACACAGGGGGATGGAACACCGGGGAGCTGTTTTTT,CASSDTGGWNTGELFF
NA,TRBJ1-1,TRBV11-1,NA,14,TGTGCCAGCACCCTATGGGTGAGGGACACTGAAGCTTTCTTT,CASTLWVRDTEAFF
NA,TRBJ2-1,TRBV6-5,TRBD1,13,TGTGCCAGCCAGGGACAGGGGGCGAATGAGCAGTTCTTC,CASQGQGANEQFF
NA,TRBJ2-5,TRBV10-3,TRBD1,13,TGTGCCATCAGTACAGGGGAGTGGGAGACCCAGTACTTC,CAISTGEWETQYF
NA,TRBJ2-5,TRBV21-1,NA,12,TGTGCCAGAAGACAGGCCCAAGAGACCCAGTACTTC,CARRQAQETQYF
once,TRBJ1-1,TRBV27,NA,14,TGTGCCAGCAGAAAATACTACATGAACACTGAAGCTTTCTTT,CASRKYYMNTEAFF
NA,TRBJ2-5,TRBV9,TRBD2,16,TGTGCCAGCAGCGTAGCTAGCGGGGGGGCGCGGGAGACCCAGTACTTC,CASSVASGGARETQYF
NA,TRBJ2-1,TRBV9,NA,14,TGTGCCAGCGCCCCTCTCTACAGCTCCCGTGAGCAGTTCTTC,CASAPLYSSREQFF
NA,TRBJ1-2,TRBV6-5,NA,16,TGTGCCAGCAGTTACGATCCGGACAGTACTAACTATGGCTACACCTTC,CASSYDPDSTNYGYTF
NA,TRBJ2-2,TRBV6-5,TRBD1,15,TGTGCCAGCAGTCATCGAACAGGGGTAACCGGGGAGCTGTTTTTT,CASSHRTGVTGELFF
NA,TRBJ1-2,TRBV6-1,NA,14,TGTGCCAGCAGCTCAGACACCGGTGGCTATGGCTACACCTTC,CASSSDTGGYGYTF
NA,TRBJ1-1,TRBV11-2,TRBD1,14,TGTGCCAGCAGCTGGGGGACAGTGAACACTGAAGCTTTCTTT,CASSWGTVNTEAFF
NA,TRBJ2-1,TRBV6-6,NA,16,TGTGCCAGCAGTTACTCGAACCTCGCGAGGAGTGGTGAGCAGTTCTTC,CASSYSNLARSGEQFF
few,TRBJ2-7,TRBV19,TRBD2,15,TGTGCCAGTAGTACCTTAGCGGGAGAGGGCTACGAGCAGTACTTC,CASSTLAGEGYEQYF
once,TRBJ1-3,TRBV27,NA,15,TGTGCCAGCAGTTTTTCGGGGAATCTTGGAAACACCATATATTTT,CASSFSGNLGNTIYF
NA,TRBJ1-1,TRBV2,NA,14,TGTGCCAGCGGGTGGGGCGGGGTGAACACTGAAGCTTTCTTT,CASGWGGVNTEAFF
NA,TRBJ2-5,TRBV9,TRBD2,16,TGTGCCAGCAGCGTAGGTCTAGCGGGTATAAGTGAGACCCAGTACTTC,CASSVGLAGISETQYF
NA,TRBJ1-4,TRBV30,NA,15,TGTGCCTGGAGTGTACGATACGGAACTAATGAAAAACTGTTTTTT,CAWSVRYGTNEKLFF
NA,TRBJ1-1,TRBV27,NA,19,TGTGCCAGCAGTAACTATGCCCCCCCGGGAGGGAGTGCGAACACTGAAGCTTTCTTT,CASSNYAPPGGSANTEAFF
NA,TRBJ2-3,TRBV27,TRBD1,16,TGTGCCAGCAGTTTACGGGACAGGGTTGGCACAGATACGCAGTATTTT,CASSLRDRVGTDTQYF
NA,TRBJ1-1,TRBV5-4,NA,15,TGTGCCAGCAGCACCATTGGCCCCCTGAACACTGAAGCTTTCTTT,CASSTIGPLNTEAFF
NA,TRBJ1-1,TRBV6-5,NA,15,TGTGCCAGCAGTTACGGAGAGCCCCGGGGGACTGAAGCTTTCTTT,CASSYGEPRGTEAFF
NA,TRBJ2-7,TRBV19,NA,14,TGTGCCAGTAGTATAGGGACATCGCTCTACGAGCAGTACTTC,CASSIGTSLYEQYF
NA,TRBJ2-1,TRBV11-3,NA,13,TGTGCCAGCAGCTTGGGCGCCAACAATGAGCAGTTCTTC,CASSLGANNEQFF
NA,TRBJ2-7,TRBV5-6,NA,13,TGTGCCAGCAGCTCGACAAGAGCCTACGAGCAGTACTTC,CASSSTRAYEQYF
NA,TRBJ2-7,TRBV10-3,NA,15,TGTGCCATCAGTGAGAATCTGGAGGCTTCCTACGAGCAGTACTTC,CAISENLEASYEQYF
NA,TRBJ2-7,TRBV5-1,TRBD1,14,TGCGCCAGCAGTTGGGGACAGGGCCAATACGAGCAGTACTTC,CASSWGQGQYEQYF
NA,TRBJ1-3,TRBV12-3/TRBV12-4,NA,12,TGTGCCAGCCGACAGGCGGAAAACACCATATATTTT,CASRQAENTIYF
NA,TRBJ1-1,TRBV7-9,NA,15,TGTGCCAGCAGCTCCGGACTCGCGAGCAACACTGAAGCTTTCTTT,CASSSGLASNTEAFF
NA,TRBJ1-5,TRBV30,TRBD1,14,TGTGCCTGGAGTGGACAGGGTGAGAGATTGGCCCAGCATTTT,CAWSGQGERLAQHF
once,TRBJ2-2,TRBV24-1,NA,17,TGTGCCACCAGTGACACAACGACAGCTGCGAACACCGGGGAGCTGTTTTTT,CATSDTTTAANTGELFF
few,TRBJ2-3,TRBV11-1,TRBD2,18,TGTGCCAGCAGCTTAGCGGCGGGAGGGCCTGATGGCACAGATACGCAGTATTTT,CASSLAAGGPDGTDTQYF
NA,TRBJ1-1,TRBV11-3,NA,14,TGTGCCAGCAGCTTATTATCTGCAGGCACTGAAGCTTTCTTT,CASSLLSAGTEAFF
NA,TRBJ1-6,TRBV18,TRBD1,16,TGTGCCAGCTCACCTAGGCAGGACCCAGGGGGTTCACCCCTCCACTTT,CASSPRQDPGGSPLHF
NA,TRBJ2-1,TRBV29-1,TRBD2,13,TGCAGCGTTGACCGGCGGGGGGGCTATGAGCAGTTCTTC,CSVDRRGGYEQFF
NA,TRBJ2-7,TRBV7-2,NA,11,TGTGCCAGCAGCTTAGGGGACACCGTATACTTC,CASSLGDTVYF
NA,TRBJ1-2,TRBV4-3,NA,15,TGCGCCAGCAGCCGGACCGGGGAATTGGTCTATGGCTACACCTTC,CASSRTGELVYGYTF
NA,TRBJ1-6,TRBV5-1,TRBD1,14,TGCGCCAGCAGTCCTCGACAGGGGCCTTCACCCCTCCACTTT,CASSPRQGPSPLHF
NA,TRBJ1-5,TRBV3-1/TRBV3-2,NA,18,TGTGCCAGCAGCGCCCTCCCTGGGGTAACGGGGGGCAATCAGCCCCAGCATTTT,CASSALPGVTGGNQPQHF
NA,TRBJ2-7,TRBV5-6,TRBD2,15,TGTGCCAGCAACAAGGGACTAGCGGGAAGCTACGAGCAGTACTTC,CASNKGLAGSYEQYF
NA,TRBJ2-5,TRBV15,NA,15,TGTGCCACCAGCAGAGCGACGGGGTACCAAGAGACCCAGTACTTC,CATSRATGYQETQYF
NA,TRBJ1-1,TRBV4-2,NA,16,TGTGCCAGCAGCCAAGAATGGAGCGGGCAGAACACTGAAGCTTTCTTT,CASSQEWSGQNTEAFF
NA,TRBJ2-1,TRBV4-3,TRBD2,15,TGCGCCAGCAGCCAAGATCTAGCGGGGGGGGATGAGCAGTTCTTC,CASSQDLAGGDEQFF
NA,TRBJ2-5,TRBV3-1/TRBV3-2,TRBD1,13,TGTGCCAGCAGCCAAGCCAGGGGGGAGACCCAGTACTTC,CASSQARGETQYF
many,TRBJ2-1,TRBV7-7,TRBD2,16,TGTGCTAGCAGCAAACAGACTAGCGGATATTACAATGAGCAGTTCTTC,CASSKQTSGYYNEQFF
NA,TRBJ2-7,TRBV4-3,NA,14,TGCGCCAGCAGCCAAGATCCTGGAGCGGGCGAGCAGTACTTC,CASSQDPGAGEQYF
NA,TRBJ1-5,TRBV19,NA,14,TGTGCCAGTAGTATGTGGGGAGAGTATCAGCCCCAGCATTTT,CASSMWGEYQPQHF
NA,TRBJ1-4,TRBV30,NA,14,TGTGCCTGGAGTGTAGGGGGAACTAATGAAAAACTGTTTTTT,CAWSVGGTNEKLFF
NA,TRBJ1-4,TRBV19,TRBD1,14,TGTGCCAGTAGTAGACAGGGGGATAATGAAAAACTGTTTTTT,CASSRQGDNEKLFF
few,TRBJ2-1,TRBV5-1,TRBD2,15,TGCGCCAGCAGCGAAACTAGCGGGGGCACCCGGGAGCAGTTCTTC,CASSETSGGTREQFF